Listed here are 17 T cell receptor beta chains from one sample, sequenced in a study of T-cell reconstitution after alpha-beta-depleted transplantation in children. Researchers prepared the TCRbeta library using unique molecular identifiers, the study reports. Each CDR3 protein gets one entry after TCRdb re-called the PCR reads with MiXCR. The sample yields about 230,000 distinct CDR3 sequences, about 9.2% seen once. The sequencing here drew on PBMCs from the stem cell graft donor, taken from the stem cell graft. The receptors were gathered from a human donor who donated a stem cell graft to a child with acute lymphoblastic leukemia.

This clonotype has only a few counts. This sequence joins TRBV6-4 and TRBJ2-3; TRBD2 agrees at 10 bases. This CDR3 is 13 amino acids long. Trimming removed 5 bases from V and 6 bases from J; junction bases left unmatched: 2. Germline V CDR1 and CDR2: MRHNA, SNTAGT. In DNA form, the CDR3 reads TGTGCCAGCAGTTGGACTAGCGGTGATACGCAGTATTTT. Translating gives CASSWTSGDTQYF.

As for this clonotype: Without the conserved terminal phenylalanine or tryptophan, this CDR3 likely stems from a read error. The chain joins TRBV20-1 to TRBJ2-7; D is uncertain. Germline V gene data show CDR1 as DFQATT and CDR2 as SNEGSKA (reference sequence). V was cut by 4 bases and J by 0 bases, with 10 bases left in between. The CDR3 consists of 13 residues. Written as DNA, the CDR3 is TGCAGTGCTACCTACGCGAGCTCCTACGAGCAGTACTAC. It yields the protein CSATYASSYEQYY.

This clonotype was recorded at least ten times. J is TRBJ1-2 and V is TRBV10-3; TRBD1 matches 8 bases. The length of the CDR3 is 14 residues. V lost 3 bases and J lost 2; bases outside the gene matches: 2. Germline CDR1 reads ENHRY; CDR2 reads SYGVKD. As DNA, the CDR3 is TGTGCCATCAGTGATACAGGGGGAAACTATGGCTACACCTTC. It translates to CAISDTGGNYGYTF.

The rearrangement uses TRBV24-1 and TRBJ1-4, with D tentatively TRBD1 (6 bases). The CDR3 is 15 residues long. The V end was cut by 5 bases, the J end by 6 bases, with 15 bases between. Per germline, CDR1 KGHDR and CDR2 SFDVKD. CDR3 nucleotides: TGTGCCACCAGTGCCGCGGGGGGCGAATATGAAAAACTGTTTTTT. It translates to CATSAAGGEYEKLFF.

This clonotype turned up a few times. The rearrangement joins TRBV27 to TRBJ2-7, with TRBD1 matching over 9 bases. This CDR3 contains 13 residues. V was clipped by 8 bases and J by 7 bases; unmatched bases: 9. Germline V gives CDR1 MNHEY, CDR2 SMNVEV (reference sequence). CDR3 residues: CASRATGGDEQYF. The CDR3 bases are TGTGCCAGCCGGGCGACAGGGGGGGATGAGCAGTACTTC.

For the CDR3, the DNA is TGTGCCAGCAGTGAAGGCCCGTCAGAGACCCAGTACTTC. This sequence encodes CASSEGPSETQYF. The rearrangement joins TRBV2 to TRBJ2-5; D is undetermined. V shed 1 base and J shed 4 bases, with 7 bases lying between them. The CDR3 extends over 13 amino acids. Germline loops: CDR1 SNHLY, CDR2 FYNNEI.

This chain links TRBV5-1 with TRBJ1-3; a weak D match, TRBD1 (5 bases). Germline V gene lookup returns CDR1 SGHRS and CDR2 YFSETQ. Trimming took 0 bases from V and 4 from J, leaving 11 bases between them. This CDR3 is 15 amino acids long. The CDR3 region is CASSLAGRGGNTIYF. As DNA, the CDR3 is TGCGCCAGCAGCTTGGCAGGGAGAGGCGGAAACACCATATATTTT.

The chain joins TRBV25-1 to TRBJ1-3; D unresolved. Trimming removed 7 bases from V and 0 bases from J, with 10 bases in between. The germline gives CDR1 MGHDK, CDR2 SYGVNS. CDR3 length: 14 residues. In nucleotides, the CDR3 is TGTGCCAGCACCCCGGGGAGCTCTGGAAACACCATATATTTT. Its translation is CASTPGSSGNTIYF.

The V and J genes are TRBV20-1 and TRBJ2-1; tentatively, D is TRBD2 (5 bases). V was trimmed by 4 bases and J by 7 bases, leaving 8 bases between them. The germline V gene has CDR1 DFQATT and CDR2 SNEGSKA (reference sequence). The CDR3 is 11 residues long. The CDR3: CSATQRNEQFF. CDR3 coding DNA: TGCAGTGCTACACAGCGGAATGAGCAGTTCTTC.

V usage is TRBV18 and J usage is TRBJ2-1; 9 positions agree with TRBD2. Per germline, CDR1 KGHSH and CDR2 LQKENI. V lost 4 bases to trimming and J lost 4 bases; unmatched junction nucleotides: 11. CDR3 size: 17 residues. The CDR3 DNA reads TGTGCCAGCTCACAATTAGGTAGCGGGGGATCGTACAATGAGCAGTTCTTC. Protein: CASSQLGSGGSYNEQFF.

This clonotype was detected only a few times. The chain carries TRBV27 and TRBJ2-3; D might be TRBD1 (6 bases). The CDR3 consists of 15 residues. The germline V gene encodes CDR1 MNHEY and CDR2 SMNVEV (reference sequence). Trimming left V 1 base short and J 2 bases short, with 10 bases between. The CDR3 region is CASSLYTGFTDTQYF. DNA of the CDR3: TGTGCCAGCAGTTTATATACAGGGTTCACAGATACGCAGTATTTT.

This clonotype was found many times. The chain carries TRBV25-1 and TRBJ2-1; 8 positions match TRBD2. Germline CDR1 and CDR2: MGHDK and SYGVNS. V shed 5 bases, J shed 5 bases, and the junction held 14 bases outside the gene matches. This CDR3 region has 17 residues. The CDR3 nucleotides read TGTGCCAGCAGTTCCCTGGCGAGCGGGGGAGTGAACAATGAGCAGTTCTTC. Amino acid sequence: CASSSLASGGVNNEQFF.

In this sample, this clonotype turned up a few times. J is TRBJ2-2 and V is TRBV6-2 or TRBV6-3; D is possibly TRBD2 (5 bases). Germline V gene data show CDR1 as MNHEY and CDR2 as SVGEGT. V lost 2 bases and J 6 bases, leaving 10 bases between the germline ends. The CDR3 extends over 14 amino acids. This chain's CDR3 is CASSYLEGAGELFF. Here the CDR3 DNA reads TGTGCCAGCAGTTACCTCGAGGGAGCCGGGGAGCTGTTTTTT.

Only a few counts were recorded for this clonotype. The V gene is TRBV5-7, the J gene TRBJ2-3; the D gene is possibly TRBD1 (6 bases). TRBV5-7 is filed as an ORF, its function uncertain. Trimming took 3 bases from V and 2 from J, leaving 19 bases between them. This CDR3 comprises 17 residues. This CDR3 is CASSSKKTRGLTDTQYF. CDR3 coding DNA: TGTGCCAGCAGCTCAAAAAAAACCAGGGGTCTCACAGATACGCAGTATTTT.

This clonotype has a count of ten or more. The rearrangement joins TRBV20-1 to TRBJ2-2; TRBD2 matches at 10 bases. This CDR3 comprises 15 residues. Germline CDR1 reads DFQATT; CDR2 reads SNEGSKA (reference sequence). The trim removed 6 bases at V and 4 bases at J, leaving 8 bases unmatched. In DNA form, the CDR3 reads TGCAGTGCCTTCGGGACTAGCGATTCCACCGGGGAGCTGTTTTTT. It is translated as CSAFGTSDSTGELFF.

The chain couples TRBV7-2 to TRBJ2-2; D unresolved. The V and J ends lost 1 base and 1 base respectively, with 7 bases between them. The CDR3 extends over 15 amino acids. Germline-derived CDR1 and CDR2 are SGHTA and FQGNSA. The DNA of the CDR3 is TGTGCCAGCAGCTTAGGTTGGCAGAACACCGGGGAGCTGTTTTTT. Encoded protein: CASSLGWQNTGELFF. The entire variable domain, with the rest obtained from reference TRBV7-2 and TRBJ2-2, is as follows: GAGVSQSPSNKVTEKGKDVELRCDPISGHTALYWYRQSLGQGLEFLIYFQGNSAPDKSGLPSDRFSAERTGGSVSTLTIQRTQQEDSAVYLCASSLGWQNTGELFFGEGSRLTVL.

This clonotype was detected only a few times. The genes are TRBV7-2 and TRBJ2-7; D is unclear. The CDR3 contains 15 residues. Germline values: CDR1 SGHTA, CDR2 FQGNSA. V dropped 1 base and J dropped 2 bases, with 12 bases sitting between them. CDR3 sequence reads: CASSLDVQAPYEQYF. CDR3 nucleotides: TGTGCCAGCAGCTTAGATGTCCAGGCCCCCTACGAGCAGTACTTC.